The 18 T cell receptor beta chains below were found in one sample sequenced in a study of T-cell reconstitution after alpha-beta-depleted transplantation in children. Unique molecular identifiers were built into the TCRbeta library. One entry per CDR3 protein, called by TCRdb with MiXCR from the PCR reads. The sample holds 80,000 to 95,000 distinct CDR3 sequences, roughly 8% seen once. The source was PBMCs from the stem cell graft donor, collected from the stem cell graft. The receptor set was obtained from a human donor who donated a stem cell graft to a child with congenital amegakaryocytic thrombocytopenia.

This clonotype was observed at least ten times. V is TRBV7-2 and J is TRBJ2-5, with 10 positions matching TRBD1. The CDR3 runs to 15 residues. V lost 2 bases, J lost 5 bases, and 5 bases stayed unmatched. Germline V gene data show CDR1 as SGHTA and CDR2 as FQGNSA. CDR3 residues: CASSLRQGARETQYF. CDR3 DNA: TGTGCCAGCAGCTTAAGACAGGGGGCTAGGGAGACCCAGTACTTC. Full variable domain (outside the CDR3, taken from reference TRBV7-2 and TRBJ2-5): GAGVSQSPSNKVTEKGKDVELRCDPISGHTALYWYRQSLGQGLEFLIYFQGNSAPDKSGLPSDRFSAERTGGSVSTLTIQRTQQEDSAVYLCASSLRQGARETQYFGPGTRLLVL.

There are many counts of this clonotype. V is TRBV20-1 and J is TRBJ2-4; D perhaps matches TRBD2 (5 bases). The germline V gene encodes CDR1 DFQATT and CDR2 SNEGSKA (reference sequence). V lost 8 bases to trimming and J lost 0 bases, with 17 bases between them. This CDR3 contains 15 residues. The CDR3 bases are TGCAGTTCTTCCTTCGCGGAGGTAGCCAAAAACATTCAGTACTTC. Translation: CSSSFAEVAKNIQYF.

A word on this clonotype: A much bigger clone sits one base away, suggesting this may be a read error. The V gene is TRBV4-2, the J gene TRBJ2-1, with D maybe TRBD2 (9 bases). Germline V lookup: CDR1 LGHNA, CDR2 YNFKEQ. This CDR3 contains 20 residues. CDR3 bases: TGTGCCAGCGGCCAAGTTGGGGCAGGGGGCAGCGGGAGGTCCTACAATGAGCAGTTCTTC. Its translation: CASGQVGAGGSGRSYNEQFF.

This clonotype was found many times. CDR3 DNA sequence: TGCGCCAGCAGCTTGGCCGGTGGGGCAGGGTCGGCCAAAAACATTCAGTACTTC. Translating gives CASSLAGGAGSAKNIQYF. The rearrangement uses TRBV5-1 and TRBJ2-4; D might be TRBD1 (5 bases). V was pared by 0 bases and J by 1 base, with 17 bases between. Per the germline V gene, CDR1 is SGHRS and CDR2 is YFSETQ. The CDR3 has 18 amino acids.

This clonotype occurred many times. The gene calls are TRBV20-1 and TRBJ2-3; D unclear. CDR1 and CDR2 (germline): DFQATT, SNEGSKA (reference sequence). The CDR3 length is 14 residues. Trimming took 2 bases from V and 2 from J, leaving 11 bases between them. The CDR3 bases are TGCAGTGCTAGACCCCGGCCCGTCACAGATACGCAGTATTTT. It encodes CSARPRPVTDTQYF.

This clonotype was seen many times. The V and J genes are TRBV12-3 or TRBV12-4 and TRBJ2-5; unclear D gene. The CDR3 totals 14 residues. V was clipped by 6 bases and J by 2 bases, with 13 bases between them. DNA for the CDR3: TGTGCCAGCAGCCTCCATGGGGAACAAGAGACCCAGTACTTC. Amino acids: CASSLHGEQETQYF.

In its sample, this clonotype was seen many times. The rearrangement joins TRBV20-1 to TRBJ2-3; TRBD2 aligns across 7 bases. The ends lost 4 bases at V and 1 base at J; junction bases unmatched: 8. Germline V CDR1 and CDR2: DFQATT, SNEGSKA (reference sequence). The CDR3 totals 15 residues. The CDR3 sequence is CSATSPGGRTDTQYF. CDR3 sequence (DNA): TGCAGTGCTACGTCACCGGGGGGTCGCACAGATACGCAGTATTTT.

Turning to this clonotype: The junction differs from germline at one of its ends, possibly a read error. This chain links TRBV2 with TRBJ2-3; D possibly corresponds to TRBD1 (5 bases). Germline V gives CDR1 SNHLY, CDR2 FYNNEI. The CDR3 sequence is 16 residues long. CDR3 in DNA: TGTGCCAGCAGTGAAGCGGGGCCTAGTAACACAGATACGCAGTATTTC. It is translated as CASSEAGPSNTDTQYF.

For this clonotype: Sequence at one end of the junction differs from germline and may be a read error. The rearrangement links TRBV29-1 to TRBJ1-4, with D unresolved. Germline assignment: CDR1 SQVTM and CDR2 ANQGSEA. The CDR3 is 14 residues long. The CDR3 DNA sequence: TGCAGCGGCGCCCTGCCGGAGATTAATGAAAAACTGTTTTTC. Residues: CSGALPEINEKLFF.

This clonotype was detected only once. This could be a read error, since a much larger clone is one nucleotide away. The genes are TRBV9 and TRBJ2-6; D possibly corresponds to TRBD2 (6 bases). The V gene's germline CDR1 is SGDLS and CDR2 YYNGEE. The V end was cut by 6 bases, the J end by 0 bases, with 19 bases between. The CDR3 is 18 residues long. The CDR3 loop reads CASTSRGWGFSGANVLTF. As DNA, the CDR3 is TGTGCCAGCACCTCACGGGGGTGGGGTTTCTCTGGGGCCAACGTCCTGACTTTC.

This clonotype turned up a few times. A much larger clone lies one base from this, so it may be a read error. The rearrangement joins TRBV11-3 to TRBJ1-1; 7 bases line up with TRBD1. Germline CDR1 and CDR2: SGHNT and YENEEA. V dropped 5 bases and J dropped 1; count of bases not matched to a gene: 1. The CDR3 covers 13 residues. The CDR3 here is CASSRQGNTEAFF. The CDR3 DNA follows: TGTGCCAGCAGCCGACAGGGGAACACTGAAGCTTTCTTT. The variable domain in full, completed from reference TRBV11-3 and TRBJ1-1, reads EAGVVQSPRYKIIEKKQPVAFWCNPISGHNTLYWYLQNLGQGPELLIRYENEEAVDDSQLPKDRFSAERLKGVDSTLKIQPAELGDSAVYLCASSRQGNTEAFFGQGTRLTVV.

This clonotype was recorded at least ten times. This sequence joins TRBV15 and TRBJ1-4; D might be TRBD1 (5 bases). Germline CDR1 reads LNHNV; CDR2 reads YYDKDF (reference sequence). The CDR3 loop spans 16 amino acids. V dropped 0 bases and J dropped 3 bases, with 11 bases sitting between them. The CDR3, as DNA: TGTGCCACCAGCAGAGATGCGGGGGGGGCTAATGAAAAACTGTTTTTT. Its protein is CATSRDAGGANEKLFF.

Ten or more counts support this clonotype. The chain couples TRBV5-1 to TRBJ1-2, with a possible D match to TRBD1 (6 bases). V lost 0 bases and J 6 bases, leaving 9 bases between the germline ends. Germline loops: CDR1 SGHRS, CDR2 YFSETQ. This CDR3 has 13 amino acids. CDR3 bases: TGCGCCAGCAGCTTGGACAGGGAGCATGGCTACACCTTC. This codes for CASSLDREHGYTF.

The sample holds many counts of this clonotype. This chain links TRBV29-1 with TRBJ2-3; D unclear. CDR3 size: 14 residues. Trimming cost V 7 bases and J 2 bases, with 16 bases left between them. CDR1 is SQVTM, CDR2 ANQGSEA, per germline. Here the CDR3 reads CSASHINPTDTQYF. The DNA of the CDR3 is TGCAGCGCCTCGCACATCAACCCCACAGATACGCAGTATTTT.

This clonotype was counted many times. The chain recombines TRBV20-1 with TRBJ1-1; TRBD1 might be the D (6 bases). This CDR3 is 13 amino acids long. Germline V gives CDR1 DFQATT, CDR2 SNEGSKA (reference sequence). V lost 5 bases, J lost 0 bases, and 10 bases lay in between. This CDR3 is CSARQALNTEAFF. DNA of the CDR3: TGCAGTGCTCGACAGGCCTTGAACACTGAAGCTTTCTTT.

The table lists this clonotype with many counts. The chain links TRBV7-2 to TRBJ2-5, with TRBD1 matching 9 bases. This CDR3 spans 13 amino acids. Losses at the gene ends were 5 bases for V and 5 bases for J; bases not matched to a gene: 3. CDR1 SGHTA and CDR2 FQGNSA come from the germline V gene. CDR3 amino acids: CASSRDRAETQYF. The CDR3 nucleotides read TGTGCCAGCAGCCGGGACAGGGCGGAGACCCAGTACTTC.

In its sample, this clonotype was seen many times. The chain uses TRBV20-1 and TRBJ1-4, with 7 bases identical to TRBD1. The CDR3 extends over 13 amino acids. With V trimmed by 1 base and J by 7 bases, 3 bases remained unmatched. Germline CDR1 DFQATT, CDR2 SNEGSKA (reference sequence). This chain's CDR3 is CSARAQGGEKLFF. In DNA form, the CDR3 reads TGCAGTGCTAGAGCCCAGGGGGGTGAAAAACTGTTTTTT.

This clonotype was observed many times. The V gene is TRBV20-1, the J gene TRBJ2-7; 8 bases map to TRBD1. The length of the CDR3 is 14 residues. Germline CDR1 and CDR2: DFQATT and SNEGSKA (reference sequence). J lost 3 bases, V lost 2 bases, and 6 bases had no gene match. The DNA for the CDR3 is TGCAGTGCTAGACCCCAGGACAGGGACTACGAGCAGTACTTC. Amino acids: CSARPQDRDYEQYF.